This passage covers 15 T cell receptor beta chains from one sample sequenced in a study of Ad26.COV2.S vaccination and SARS-CoV-2 variants. Method: immunoSEQ multiplex PCR; TCRdb's copy keeps in-frame clones and lacks some. The repertoire holds around 350,000 clones, with about 92% as singletons. This material consisted of peripheral blood, taken after recovery from COVID-19. These receptors originate from a human donor who had recovered from COVID-19.

The CDR3 DNA reads TGCAGTGCTAGTGGTTCAGCGGGGGGGCCTACCGGGGAGCTGTTTTTT. Translating it yields CSASGSAGGPTGELFF. The chain is built from TRBV20-1 and TRBJ2-2; 10 nucleotides agree with TRBD2. V lost 3 bases and J lost 5; bases outside the gene matches: 9. Germline assignment: CDR1 DFQATT and CDR2 SNEGSKA (reference sequence). The CDR3 is made up of 16 amino acids.

This chain links TRBV2 with TRBJ1-5; D remains ambiguous. The ends were cut back, 4 bases at V and 5 bases at J, with 9 bases in the middle. CDR1 SNHLY and CDR2 FYNNEI come from the germline V gene. The CDR3 has 13 amino acids. DNA of the CDR3: TGTGCCAGCAGTGTAACCGGGGATCAGCCCCAGCATTTT. It translates to CASSVTGDQPQHF.

This clone was observed a handful of times. The CDR3 sequence: CASSPVMAASQPQHF. The CDR3 nucleotides read TGTGCCAGCAGCCCCGTGATGGCCGCCTCTCAGCCCCAGCATTTT. The J gene is TRBJ1-5, the V gene TRBV9; D remains ambiguous. The CDR3 is made up of 15 amino acids. The germline gives CDR1 SGDLS, CDR2 YYNGEE. The germline V and J ends were trimmed by 4 bases and 6 bases, with 17 bases remaining between them.

The CDR3 DNA follows: TGCGCCAGCAGCCAAGATCTAGGGGACAGCTATGGCTACACCTTC. It translates to CASSQDLGDSYGYTF. The rearrangement joins TRBV4-3 to TRBJ1-2, with 7 bases fitting TRBD1. CDR1 is LGHNA, CDR2 YSLEER, per germline. The CDR3 loop spans 15 amino acids. V lost 0 bases, J lost 4 bases, and 5 bases stayed unmatched.

This clone was picked up one time. V is TRBV7-9 and J is TRBJ1-6; unclear D gene. The V gene's germline CDR1 is SEHNR and CDR2 FQNEAQ (reference sequence). The CDR3 consists of 15 residues. The V end lost 1 base, the J end lost 7 bases, and 11 bases lay between the germline ends. The CDR3 loop is CASSLVPGYNSPLHF. For the CDR3, the DNA is TGTGCCAGCAGCTTAGTCCCCGGGTACAATTCACCCCTCCACTTT.

The rearrangement uses TRBV6-2 or TRBV6-3 and TRBJ1-5; 7 bases map to TRBD1. With 6 bases clipped from V and 11 bases from J, the junction kept 7 bases outside the gene matches. Germline V gene sequence: CDR1 MNHEY, CDR2 SVGEGT. The CDR3 runs to 12 residues. In DNA, the CDR3 is TGTGCCAGCAGCCGACAGGGAGTGGCCCAGCATTTT. This translates into CASSRQGVAQHF.

The chain employs TRBV9 and TRBJ1-6, with D perhaps matching TRBD1 (5 bases). The CDR3 sequence is 15 residues long. The germline V gene has CDR1 SGDLS and CDR2 YYNGEE. Trimming took off 4 bases at V and 2 bases at J, with 10 bases between the two ends. The CDR3 nucleotides are TGTGCCAGCAGCCCCGAGACAGCCTATAATTCACCCCTCCACTTT. Protein product: CASSPETAYNSPLHF.

This chain links TRBV2 with TRBJ1-1, with D maybe TRBD1 (5 bases). Germline CDR1 and CDR2: SNHLY and FYNNEI. The V and J ends lost 6 bases and 5 bases respectively, with 16 bases between them. The CDR3 runs to 14 residues. CDR3 in DNA: TGTGCCAGCAGGAGAGGGACGAGTACGACTGAAGCTTTCTTT. Its translation is CASRRGTSTTEAFF.

The rearrangement uses TRBV3-1 (or the pseudogene TRBV3-2) and TRBJ2-7, with 8 bases lining up with TRBD1. Germline-derived CDR1 and CDR2 are LGHDT and YNNKEL (reference sequence). V was pared by 4 bases and J by 4 bases, with 6 bases of the junction left unmatched. This CDR3 has 14 amino acids. This CDR3 reads CASSRFGQGYEQYF. The CDR3 DNA reads as TGTGCCAGCAGCCGGTTCGGACAGGGTTACGAGCAGTACTTC.

The genes are TRBV10-1 and TRBJ2-1, with 9 positions matching TRBD1. The CDR3 consists of 15 residues. The J segment lost 3 bases and the V segment lost 4 bases, leaving 4 bases of the junction unmatched. Germline CDR1 is WNHNN and CDR2 is SYGVQD (reference sequence). Here the CDR3 reads CASSVGGQGYNEQFF. CDR3 in DNA: TGCGCCAGCAGTGTCGGGGGACAGGGCTACAATGAGCAGTTCTTC.

The chain couples TRBV20-1 to TRBJ1-1; D is unclear. CDR3 length: 13 amino acids. V lost 3 bases and J 8 bases, leaving 16 bases between the germline ends. Looked up from germline, CDR1 is DFQATT and CDR2 is SNEGSKA (reference sequence). The CDR3 DNA reads TGCAGTGCTAGTGCATATAACCTTCGGGAAGCTTTCTTT. The encoded protein is CSASAYNLREAFF.

This sequence joins TRBV6-5 and TRBJ1-1; tentative D call: TRBD1 (5 bases). Trimming removed 0 bases from V and 10 bases from J, with 18 bases in between. This CDR3 is 15 amino acids long. Germline V gene data show CDR1 as MNHEY and CDR2 as SVGAGI. CDR3 loop: CASSYSRQGGSVAFF. In nucleotides, the CDR3 is TGTGCCAGCAGTTACTCGAGGCAGGGAGGGTCTGTAGCTTTCTTT.

As for this clone: Other DNA sequences in this sample translate to the same CDR3. The chain recombines TRBV19 with TRBJ1-5; tentative D call: TRBD1 (6 bases). Trimming removed 3 bases from V and 2 bases from J, with 11 bases in between. Germline V gene lookup returns CDR1 LNHDA and CDR2 SQIVND (reference sequence). CDR3 length: 15 residues. CDR3 in DNA: TGTGCCAGTAGTATCGGGCCAGGGGGCAATCAGCCCCAGCATTTT. Translated, it gives CASSIGPGGNQPQHF.

The chain recombines TRBV6-2 or TRBV6-3 with TRBJ1-5; TRBD1 might be the D (6 bases). Germline loops: CDR1 MNHEY, CDR2 SVGEGT. The V and J ends lost 6 bases and 3 bases respectively, with 12 bases between them. CDR3 length equals 14 residues. The DNA for the CDR3 is TGTGCCAGCAGCCTAGACAGGTTCAATCAGCCCCAGCATTTT. Protein sequence: CASSLDRFNQPQHF.

The chain couples TRBV18 to TRBJ1-1, with D possibly matching TRBD1 (5 bases). V shed 3 bases and J shed 5 bases, with 16 bases lying between them. CDR1 and CDR2 from the germline V gene are KGHSH and LQKENI. The CDR3 runs to 15 residues. CDR3 region: CASSPFDDGGTEAFF. The DNA of the CDR3 is TGTGCCAGCTCACCTTTCGACGACGGGGGGACTGAAGCTTTCTTT.